Shown below are 31 T cell receptor beta chains from a single sample sequenced in a study of blood T cell repertoires in COVID-19. Produced via immunoSEQ multiplex PCR; TCRdb's table is partial and in-frame only. The sample carries a few hundred thousand clones, approximately 89% recorded once. The sequenced sample was PBMCs or T cells enriched from blood (not recorded which). The receptors stem from an older woman who had recovered from COVID-19.

The chain carries TRBV11-2 and TRBJ2-2; 13 bases are shared with TRBD2. V shed 5 bases and J 7 bases; nucleotides not matched to a gene: 7. Germline V gene data show CDR1 as SGHAT and CDR2 as FQNNGV. The CDR3 is made up of 16 amino acids. The CDR3 reads CASSGLAGDVNGELFF. The DNA for the CDR3 is TGTGCCAGCAGCGGACTAGCGGGGGATGTCAACGGGGAGCTGTTTTTT.

The rearrangement joins TRBV30 to TRBJ1-5, with D perhaps matching TRBD1 (5 bases). CDR3 size: 13 residues. V was clipped by 0 bases and J by 7 bases, with 10 bases between them. CDR1 and CDR2 (germline): GTSNPN, SVGIG (reference sequence). The CDR3 DNA follows: TGTGCCTGGAGTGTACGGGGGGAACAGCCCCAGCATTTT. Its translation is CAWSVRGEQPQHF.

This clone appeared a single time. The sample carries other DNA sequences with the same CDR3. V and J are TRBV5-1 and TRBJ1-1, with 7 bases fitting TRBD1. Trimming at V came to 4 bases and at J to 11 bases, leaving 5 bases not matched to a gene. Per the germline V gene, CDR1 is SGHRS and CDR2 is YFSETQ. The CDR3 covers 11 residues. The DNA for the CDR3 is TGCGCCAGCAGCCTAGGGACAGAGGCTTTCTTT. Translating it yields CASSLGTEAFF.

This clone was counted a single time. The chain has TRBV28 and TRBJ1-1, with a tentative D call TRBD1 (6 bases). This CDR3 is built from 16 residues. Trimming took 6 bases from V and 0 from J, leaving 17 bases between them. Germline assignment: CDR1 MDHEN and CDR2 SYDVKM. CDR3 coding DNA: TGTGCCAGCAGGGGGATGCAACGGACAGTGAACACTGAAGCTTTCTTT. This sequence encodes CASRGMQRTVNTEAFF.

On this clone itself: Within the sample, other DNA sequences also encode this same CDR3. The chain combines TRBV29-1 with TRBJ1-1, with TRBD1 identical over 8 bases. CDR1 is SQVTM and CDR2 is ANQGSEA in the germline V gene. The CDR3 is made up of 13 amino acids. Germline trimming cut 5 bases from V and 0 bases from J; bases unmatched to any gene: 2. CDR3 in DNA: TGCAGCGTTAGGGGACAGGTGAACACTGAAGCTTTCTTT. This codes for CSVRGQVNTEAFF.

The rearrangement joins TRBV10-2 to TRBJ2-2; D remains ambiguous. The CDR3 length is 14 residues. Per the germline V gene, CDR1 is WSHSY and CDR2 is SAAADI. V dropped 2 bases and J dropped 1 base, with 5 bases sitting between them. CDR3 coding DNA: TGCGCCAGCAGTGAGACGGTGAACACCGGGGAGCTGTTTTTT. It encodes CASSETVNTGELFF.

The chain recombines TRBV19 with TRBJ2-7; 9 positions match TRBD1. Germline values: CDR1 LNHDA, CDR2 SQIVND (reference sequence). The CDR3 is 14 amino acids. Trimming at V came to 4 bases and at J to 4 bases, leaving 5 bases not matched to a gene. The CDR3 here is CASSTIQGAYEQYF. CDR3 in DNA: TGTGCCAGTAGTACGATACAGGGGGCATACGAGCAGTACTTC.

The DNA of the CDR3 is TGTGCCAGCAGCGCGGGACAGGGAAACACCGGGGAGCTGTTTTTT. It is translated as CASSAGQGNTGELFF. The V gene is TRBV7-3, the J gene TRBJ2-2; 9 nucleotides match TRBD1. There are 15 residues in the CDR3. The germline V gene encodes CDR1 SGHTA and CDR2 FQGTGA. The V gene end was trimmed by 5 bases and the J gene end by 2 bases; junction bases not matched to a gene: 3.

In its sample, this clone was seen once. The rearrangement joins TRBV19 to TRBJ1-5; D is perhaps TRBD1 (5 bases). Trimming cost V 5 bases and J 4 bases, with 15 bases left between them. Per the germline V gene, CDR1 is LNHDA and CDR2 is SQIVND (reference sequence). This CDR3 spans 15 amino acids. CDR3 protein: CASSLVWGGNQPQHF. CDR3 nucleotide sequence: TGTGCCAGTAGTCTCGTCTGGGGGGGGAATCAGCCCCAGCATTTT.

The chain uses TRBV9 and TRBJ2-2; 14 bases agree with TRBD2. Germline V gene lookup returns CDR1 SGDLS and CDR2 YYNGEE. This CDR3 region has 17 residues. The V and J ends lost 3 bases and 8 bases, in that order; junction bases with no gene match: 9. CDR3 in amino acids: CASSASGTSGSGGELFF. Here the CDR3 DNA reads TGTGCCAGCAGCGCCTCCGGGACTAGCGGGAGTGGGGGGGAGCTGTTTTTT.

V usage is TRBV20-1 and J usage is TRBJ2-7; D is unclear. V was clipped by 5 bases and J by 4 bases, with 9 bases between them. The CDR3 length is 11 residues. Germline lookup yields CDR1 DFQATT and CDR2 SNEGSKA (reference sequence). CDR3 amino acids: CSALQSYEQYF. The CDR3, as DNA: TGCAGTGCTCTACAGAGTTACGAGCAGTACTTC.

The V gene is TRBV10-3, the J gene TRBJ2-7; D may be TRBD1 (5 bases). The closer fit of TRBJ2-1 to the DNA end suggests the J call may be wrong. The CDR3 loop spans 12 amino acids. Germline-derived CDR1 and CDR2 are ENHRY and SYGVKD. In DNA form, the CDR3 reads TGTGCCATCAGTCCCAGGGTTAATGAGCAGTTCTTC. Protein product: CAISPRVNEQFF.

This clone has just a few counts. The gene calls are TRBV4-1 and TRBJ2-2; 8 bases are a match to TRBD2. With 7 bases clipped from V and 6 bases from J, the junction kept 10 bases outside the gene matches. Germline V gene sequence: CDR1 MGHRA, CDR2 YSYEKL. This CDR3 spans 15 amino acids. DNA of the CDR3: TGCGCCAGCACCAGCGGGAGCCGAGGGCCCGGGGAGCTGTTTTTT. Protein product: CASTSGSRGPGELFF.

The gene calls are TRBV11-2 and TRBJ1-4; maybe TRBD1 (6 bases). CDR3 length: 15 amino acids. Per the germline V gene, CDR1 is SGHAT and CDR2 is FQNNGV. Trimming shortened V by 5 bases and J by 7 bases, and 17 bases separated the two germline ends. The CDR3 DNA is TGTGCCAGCAGCCAGGGGCAGGACTTCGGTGAAAAACTGTTTTTT. It codes for CASSQGQDFGEKLFF.

This clone came up once. CDR3 amino acids: CASSLGLAIYNEQFF. In DNA form, the CDR3 reads TGTGCCAGCAGCTTAGGTCTAGCAATCTACAATGAGCAGTTCTTC. The chain combines TRBV5-8 with TRBJ2-1, with a weak D call TRBD2 (5 bases). The CDR3 runs 15 residues. The V end lost 2 bases, the J end lost 3 bases, and 12 bases lay between the germline ends. The V gene's germline CDR1 is SGHTS and CDR2 YDEGEE. Based on the CDR3 plus reference TRBV5-8 and TRBJ2-1, the full variable domain is EAGVTQSPTHLIKTRGQQATLRCSPISGHTSVYWYQQALGLGLQFLLWYDEGEERNRGNFPPRFSGRQFPNYSSELNVNALELEDSALYLCASSLGLAIYNEQFFGPGTRLTVL.

The CDR3 loop reads CATSPVQEVYGYTF. CDR3 nucleotides: TGTGCCACCAGTCCCGTTCAGGAGGTCTATGGCTACACCTTC. The chain carries TRBV15 and TRBJ1-2; no definite D call. Trimming took 6 bases from V and 4 from J, leaving 15 bases between them. The CDR3 extends over 14 amino acids. Germline-derived CDR1 and CDR2 are LNHNV and YYDKDF (reference sequence).

This clone was detected only once. This chain links TRBV28 with TRBJ1-1; perhaps TRBD1 as D (5 bases). Per the germline V gene, CDR1 is MDHEN and CDR2 is SYDVKM. CDR3 length: 14 residues. V was shortened by 2 bases and J by 8 bases, with 15 bases between the two germline ends. As DNA, the CDR3 is TGTGCCAGCAGTTTACGTGGACACCGACGAGAAGCTTTCTTT. As protein: CASSLRGHRREAFF. The full variable domain, with the rest looked up from reference TRBV28 and TRBJ1-1, is DVKVTQSSRYLVKRTGEKVFLECVQDMDHENMFWYRQDPGLGLRLIYFSYDVKMKEKGDIPEGYSVSREKKERFSLILESASTNQTSMYLCASSLRGHRREAFFGQGTRLTVV.

The V and J genes are TRBV5-1 and TRBJ2-7; D is possibly TRBD1 (6 bases). CDR1 and CDR2 (germline): SGHRS, YFSETQ. The CDR3 contains 14 residues. The germline V and J ends were trimmed by 5 bases and 3 bases, with 15 bases remaining between them. The CDR3 DNA reads TGCGCCAGCAGTCCTAGGACAGTAGGCTACGAGCAGTACTTC. This translates into CASSPRTVGYEQYF.

This rearrangement joins TRBV7-2 to TRBJ1-2; no definite D call. Germline values: CDR1 SGHTA, CDR2 FQGNSA. The CDR3 extends over 10 amino acids. V was clipped by 4 bases and J by 5 bases, with 2 bases between them. The CDR3 loop is CASSSYGYTF. The CDR3 coding sequence is TGTGCCAGCAGCTCTTATGGCTACACCTTC.

This chain links TRBV10-2 with TRBJ1-5; D gene unclear. Germline loops: CDR1 WSHSY, CDR2 SAAADI. V dropped 3 bases and J dropped 2 bases, with 8 bases sitting between them. This CDR3 has 14 amino acids. CDR3 in DNA: TGCGCCAGCAGTGAACAGACCGGCAATCAGCCCCAGCATTTT. It translates to CASSEQTGNQPQHF.

The CDR3 DNA reads as TGTGCCAGTAGCGGGGTTCCGGGGGACTACGAGCAGTACTTC. This gives the protein CASSGVPGDYEQYF. The rearrangement joins TRBV7-6 to TRBJ2-7, with 8 bases identical to TRBD2. This CDR3 has 14 amino acids. Germline V gene data show CDR1 as SGHVS and CDR2 as FNYEAQ. The V segment lost 9 bases and the J segment 3 bases; nucleotides outside the gene matches: 10.

This clone came up a few times. J is TRBJ1-1 and V is TRBV2; D is unclear. CDR1 is SNHLY, CDR2 FYNNEI, per germline. V lost 5 bases and J lost 2, with 6 bases in between. CDR3 length equals 12 residues. The CDR3: CASSYYNTEAFF. The CDR3 DNA is TGTGCCAGCAGTTATTATAACACTGAAGCTTTCTTT.

The genes are TRBV10-3 and TRBJ2-7, with 9 positions matching TRBD1. V was clipped by 4 bases and J by 7 bases; unmatched bases: 8. The CDR3 is made up of 14 amino acids. Germline-derived CDR1 and CDR2 are ENHRY and SYGVKD. CDR3: CAISGTQGAREQYF. The CDR3 DNA follows: TGTGCCATCAGTGGAACACAGGGGGCGCGGGAGCAGTACTTC.

CDR3 sequence (DNA): TGTGCCAGTAGTATGGGCAGCTCTGAAGCTTTCTTT. Translation: CASSMGSSEAFF. The chain has TRBV19 and TRBJ1-1; no clear D. V was clipped by 3 bases and J by 6 bases, with 8 bases between them. Germline V gene lookup returns CDR1 LNHDA and CDR2 SQIVND (reference sequence). CDR3 length equals 12 residues.

V is TRBV19 and J is TRBJ1-4, with 7 bases identical to TRBD1. Germline V CDR1 and CDR2: LNHDA, SQIVND (reference sequence). The V gene end was trimmed by 6 bases and the J gene end by 5 bases; junction bases not matched to a gene: 6. CDR3 size: 14 residues. The CDR3 reads CASRTGTENEKLFF. CDR3 bases: TGTGCCAGTAGAACCGGGACAGAGAATGAAAAACTGTTTTTT.

The J gene is TRBJ2-5, the V gene TRBV5-4; 9 positions agree with TRBD2. CDR1 and CDR2 from the germline V gene are SGHNT and YYREEE (reference sequence). V lost 4 bases and J lost 1; bases outside the gene matches: 5. This CDR3 has 15 residues. CDR3 sequence reads: CASSPPSGVQETQYF. The DNA for the CDR3 is TGTGCCAGCAGCCCCCCTAGCGGGGTCCAAGAGACCCAGTACTTC.

V gene TRBV7-2 combines with J gene TRBJ2-2, with D uncertain. The germline V and J ends were trimmed by 5 bases and 5 bases, with 15 bases remaining between them. The length of the CDR3 is 15 residues. Germline CDR1 is SGHTA and CDR2 is FQGNSA. This chain's CDR3 is CASSPKFSMTGELFF. The CDR3 DNA reads as TGTGCCAGCAGCCCAAAGTTTAGTATGACCGGGGAGCTGTTTTTT.

The rearrangement links TRBV11-2 to TRBJ2-1; D might be TRBD2 (7 bases). Germline CDR1 SGHAT, CDR2 FQNNGV. V gave up 5 bases and J gave up 1 base, with 21 bases separating them. The length of the CDR3 is 18 residues. The CDR3 DNA is TGTGCCAGCAGCGGTATAAAGTGGGGGGGCGCTTCCTACAATGAGCAGTTCTTC. This sequence encodes CASSGIKWGGASYNEQFF.

V usage is TRBV19 and J usage is TRBJ1-5; D call uncertain. This CDR3 is 15 amino acids long. Germline V gene lookup returns CDR1 LNHDA and CDR2 SQIVND (reference sequence). Trimming left V 4 bases short and J 7 bases short, with 17 bases between. The chain's CDR3 is CASSSRDPVLQPQHF. The CDR3 region has the DNA TGTGCCAGTAGTAGCCGGGATCCAGTTCTGCAGCCCCAGCATTTT.

This chain joins TRBV18 and TRBJ2-1; D may be TRBD1 (6 bases). V was shortened by 3 bases and J by 7 bases, with 7 bases between the two germline ends. The CDR3 loop spans 12 amino acids. Germline assignment: CDR1 KGHSH and CDR2 LQKENI. The CDR3 sequence is CASSPQGNEQFF. The DNA of the CDR3 is TGTGCCAGCTCACCGCAGGGGAATGAGCAGTTCTTC.

This clone has a handful of counts. This rearrangement joins TRBV25-1 to TRBJ2-2; D gene ambiguous. The CDR3 is 14 residues long. Germline V gives CDR1 MGHDK, CDR2 SYGVNS. The ends were cut back, 1 base at V and 7 bases at J, with 10 bases in the middle. CDR3: CASSEFQSSGELFF. The CDR3 DNA sequence: TGTGCCAGCAGTGAATTCCAGTCCAGCGGGGAGCTGTTTTTT.